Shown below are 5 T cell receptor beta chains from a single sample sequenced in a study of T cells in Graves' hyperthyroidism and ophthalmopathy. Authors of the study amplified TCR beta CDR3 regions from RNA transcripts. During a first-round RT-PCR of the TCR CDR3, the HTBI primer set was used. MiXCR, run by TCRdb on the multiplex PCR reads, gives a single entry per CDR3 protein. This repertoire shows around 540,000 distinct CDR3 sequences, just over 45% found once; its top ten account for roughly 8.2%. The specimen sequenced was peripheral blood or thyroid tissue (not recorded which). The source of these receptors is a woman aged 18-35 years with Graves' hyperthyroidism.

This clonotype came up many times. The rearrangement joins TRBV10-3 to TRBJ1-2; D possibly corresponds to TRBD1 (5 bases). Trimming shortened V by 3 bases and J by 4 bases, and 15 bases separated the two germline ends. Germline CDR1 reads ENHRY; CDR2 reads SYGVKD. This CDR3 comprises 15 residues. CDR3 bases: TGTGCCATCAGTGACAGAGGGACCCTACCCTATGGCTACACCTTC. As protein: CAISDRGTLPYGYTF.

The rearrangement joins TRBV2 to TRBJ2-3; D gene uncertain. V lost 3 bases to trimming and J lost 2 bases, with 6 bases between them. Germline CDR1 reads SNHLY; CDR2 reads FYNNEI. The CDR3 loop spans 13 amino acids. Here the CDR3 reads CASSDRNTDTQYF. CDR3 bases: TGTGCCAGCAGTGATAGAAACACAGATACGCAGTATTTT.

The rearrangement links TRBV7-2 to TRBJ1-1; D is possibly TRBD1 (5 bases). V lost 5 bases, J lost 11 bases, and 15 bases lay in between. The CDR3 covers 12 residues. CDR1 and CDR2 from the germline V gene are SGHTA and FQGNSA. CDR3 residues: CASSLEGLGAFF. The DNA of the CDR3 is TGTGCCAGCAGCCTAGAGGGGCTTGGGGCTTTCTTT.

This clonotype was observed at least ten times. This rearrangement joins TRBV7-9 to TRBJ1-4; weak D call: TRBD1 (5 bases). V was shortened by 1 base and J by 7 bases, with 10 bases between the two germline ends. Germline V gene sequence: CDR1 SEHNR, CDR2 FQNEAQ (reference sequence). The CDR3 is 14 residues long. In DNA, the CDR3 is TGTGCCAGCAGCTTAGGGCAGGGACGTGAAAAACTGTTTTTT. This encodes CASSLGQGREKLFF.

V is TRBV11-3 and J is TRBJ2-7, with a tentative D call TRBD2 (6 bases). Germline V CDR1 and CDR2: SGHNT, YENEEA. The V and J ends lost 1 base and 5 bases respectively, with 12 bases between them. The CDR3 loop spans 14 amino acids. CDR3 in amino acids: CASSLAGSRNEQYF. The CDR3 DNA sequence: TGTGCCAGCAGCTTAGCCGGGAGCAGAAACGAGCAGTACTTC.